This T cell receptor (beta chain) was captured by sequencing in a study of cytomegalovirus exposure and HLA in healthy donors. Regarding the study as a whole: Among TCR sequences, most were rare, though some public TCRs appeared in many donors. It was about 180 TCR beta chains that were listed as cytomegalovirus-associated.

The donors were healthy bone marrow donors. Use of 60 Vbeta and 13 Jbeta primers characterized the PCR. Clones were read by immunoSEQ multiplex PCR, and TCRdb kept only the in-frame ones, dropping some. The repertoire has 100,000 to 150,000 clones, around 77% of them found once; the top ten carry roughly 1.9%. V lost 3 bases and J lost 0, with 13 bases in between. Per germline, CDR1 GTSNPN and CDR2 SVGIG (reference sequence). The CDR3 extends over 15 amino acids. As regards this clone: Its antigen is not identified.

The receptor's source is a woman between 50 and 59 years old in good health and CMV-seronegative. Sequencing was done on a sample of PBMCs. V and J are TRBV30 and TRBJ2-3, with D possibly TRBD2 on 5 matching bases. The DNA for the CDR3 is TGTGCCTGGAGGAGGGCTAGTCCTAGCACAGATACGCAGTATTTT. This encodes CAWRRASPSTDTQYF. Full variable domain (rest looked up from reference TRBV30 and TRBJ2-3): SQTIHQWPATLVQPVGSPLSLECTVEGTSNPNLYWYRQAAGRGLQLLFYSVGIGQISSEVPQNLSASRPQDRQFILSSKKLLLSDSGFYLCAWRRASPSTDTQYFGPGTRLTVL.